This TCR beta chain was retrieved from a study of T cell repertoires in cytomegalovirus infection (dated by TCRdb to about 2019). Study-wide context: Peptide stimulations targeted recently identified HLA-C-restricted CMV epitopes, whose presentation resists viral immunomodulation, together with well-studied HLA-B-restricted epitopes. Donor HLA type was relevant to the analysis, because carriage of CMV infection together with the matching HLA type was indicated by public TCR beta signatures.

Between the V and J ends, shortened by 2 bases and 1 base respectively, the junction contains 14 bases. The germline V gene yields SGHTA for CDR1 and FQGNSA for CDR2. The CDR3 starts with the cysteine, ends with the phenylalanine, and has 17 residues. The only DNA kept is the CDR3, 51 bases in frame from the first base. The sample's treatment or condition label is to be understood as: in vitro stimulation with specific CMV peptide epitopes to enrich CMV-specific T cells. General findings and caveats noted by the study authors: In both this cohort and an independent 352-donor cohort, the cumulative frequency of public TCR beta family members distinguished carriers of CMV infection plus the relevant HLA type. The ex vivo response was dominated by HLA-C-restricted CMV-specific TCR beta clonotypes, which also provided the single most frequent clonotype in two of eight donors.

This clonotype showed up many times. It lacks a known antigen. Qualities for individual bases were not recorded, and no much larger clone is one base off. The sample was run on an Illumina HiSeq 1500. TCRdb reanalyzed the raw reads on its own, using fastp at Q25 for trimming and MiXCR for clone calling, and kept in-frame beta chains. Each record represents a unique CDR3 protein, reported with the most common genes and DNA among its rows. In all, the sample holds approximately 730,000 distinct CDR3 sequences, and about 29% of those were seen once. The top ten clones comprise roughly 14% of the sample. Sequences were derived from cultured CD8+ T cells from PBMCs, sampled from culture after CMV antigen stimulation. The rearrangement joined TRBV7-2 to TRBJ2-2; the D match is possibly TRBD1 or TRBD2, with 5 bases aligned in each. This TCR was sampled from a human donor in good health (CMV status not recorded). Some clones in this sample may be carry-over from other donors' samples. This receptor carries the CDR3 CASSLIPEGLNTGELFF. Read as DNA, the sequence is TGTGCCAGCAGCTTAATACCTGAGGGGTTGAACACCGGGGAGCTGTTTTTT.